This T cell receptor (beta chain) appears in the sequencing data of a study of glioma-infiltrating T cells. This clonotype came up many times. What it binds is not known. The CDR3 consists of 13 residues. V dropped 4 bases and J dropped 3 bases, with 10 bases sitting between them. CDR1 and CDR2 from the germline V gene are LNHNV and YYDKDF (reference sequence). The iRepertoire nested amplicon-rescue multiplex PCR amplified TCR alpha and beta CDR3s from RNA. From the multiplex PCR reads, TCRdb called clonotypes with MiXCR, one entry per CDR3 protein. Of 85,000 to 110,000 distinct CDR3 sequences listed, around 30% are singletons. Findings of the study overall: Non-neoplastic patients had below-expected tissue-blood divergence, while all gliomas exceeded expectation.

The specimen sequenced was glioma tissue, nonneoplastic brain tissue, or PBMCs (not recorded which). This receptor was obtained from a human donor with low-grade glioma or glioblastoma, undergoing nonglioma brain surgery, or in good health (not recorded which). The V and J genes are TRBV15 and TRBJ2-7; no reliable D call. The CDR3 here is CATSMGPGYEQYF. The CDR3 DNA reads TGTGCCACCAGCATGGGCCCCGGCTACGAGCAGTACTTC.